The rows below give T cell receptor beta chains drawn from one sample of a study of T cells in Graves' hyperthyroidism and ophthalmopathy. In TCRdb, the multiplex PCR reads were re-called with MiXCR into one record per CDR3 protein. The sample carries hundreds of thousands of distinct CDR3 sequences, about 35% recorded once. Sequenced: blood. These receptors originate from a woman aged 40 to 49 with Graves' hyperthyroidism. CDR3s include the opening cysteine and the closing phenylalanine or tryptophan. Each record gives: V gene, D gene, clone size, J gene, CDR3 protein, CDR3 DNA. A D gene is named only where the DNA matches it firmly. Rows may omit the clone size; those that give it use once, few, many or a size class.

V: TRBV19
D: -
size: few
J: TRBJ2-2
CDR3: CASTGTSNTGELFF
DNA: TGTGCCAGCACCGGGACATCGAACACCGGGGAGCTGTTTTTT

V: TRBV28
D: -
size: few
J: TRBJ1-6
CDR3: CASRLNGGGNSPLHF
DNA: TGTGCCAGCAGATTAAACGGGGGAGGGAATTCACCCCTCCACTTT

V: TRBV20-1
D: TRBD1
size: few
J: TRBJ2-7
CDR3: CSAPGGQGYEQYF
DNA: TGCAGTGCTCCGGGGGGACAGGGATATGAGCAGTACTTC

V: TRBV28
D: -
size: few
J: TRBJ2-7
CDR3: CGSGGLFEQYF
DNA: TGCGGCTCTGGGGGCCTCTTCGAGCAGTACTTC

V: TRBV14
D: -
size: many
J: TRBJ1-2
CDR3: CASSQGRSYGYTF
DNA: TGTGCCAGCAGCCAGGGACGGAGCTATGGCTACACCTTC

V: TRBV10-2
D: TRBD2
size: -
J: TRBJ2-3
CDR3: CASRASSSGLFGDTQYF
DNA: TGCGCCAGCAGGGCTAGTTCTAGCGGCCTGTTCGGTGATACGCAGTATTTT

V: TRBV5-1
D: -
size: -
J: TRBJ1-1
CDR3: CASSRPGRTNTEAFF
DNA: TGTGCCAGCAGCCGACCAGGACGGACGAACACTGAAGCTTTCTTT

V: TRBV9
D: -
size: -
J: TRBJ1-2
CDR3: CASSSGGLGWFSGYTF
DNA: TGTGCCAGCAGCTCCGGGGGGTTAGGTTGGTTTTCTGGCTACACCTTC

V: TRBV20-1
D: -
size: few
J: TRBJ1-1
CDR3: CRTGNIPGPSRAEAFF
DNA: TGCAGGACGGGGAATATTCCGGGACCGTCACGGGCTGAAGCTTTCTTT

V: TRBV11-2
D: -
size: few
J: TRBJ1-1
CDR3: CASSLSRGPTEAFF
DNA: TGTGCCAGCAGTTTATCACGGGGACCCACTGAAGCTTTCTTT

V: TRBV12-3/TRBV12-4
D: -
size: many
J: TRBJ1-2
CDR3: CASSYQTNYGYTF
DNA: TGTGCCAGCTCCTACCAAACTAACTATGGCTACACCTTC

V: TRBV5-1
D: -
size: -
J: TRBJ1-5
CDR3: CASSSRPGLGQPQHF
DNA: TGCGCCAGCAGCTCGCGACCGGGTTTGGGGCAGCCCCAGCATTTT

V: TRBV5-1
D: TRBD1
size: -
J: TRBJ1-1
CDR3: CASSLAGGGQVWTEAFF
DNA: TGCGCCAGCAGCTTGGCAGGGGGTGGACAGGTTTGGACTGAAGCTTTCTTT

V: TRBV7-2
D: -
size: -
J: TRBJ1-1
CDR3: CASSLGGGSEAFF
DNA: TGTGCCAGCAGCTTAGGGGGGGGCAGTGAAGCTTTCTTT

V: TRBV12-3/TRBV12-4
D: -
size: many
J: TRBJ1-1
CDR3: CASSLLGTEAFF
DNA: TGTGCCAGCAGCCTCCTAGGCACTGAAGCTTTCTTT

V: TRBV10-3
D: -
size: many
J: TRBJ2-7
CDR3: CAIQRQATYEQYF
DNA: TGTGCCATCCAACGACAGGCCACCTACGAGCAGTACTTC

V: TRBV24-1
D: TRBD1
size: -
J: TRBJ2-2
CDR3: CATRQTGDTGELFF
DNA: TGTGCCACCAGGCAGACAGGGGACACCGGGGAGCTGTTTTTT

V: TRBV4-1
D: -
size: -
J: TRBJ1-5
CDR3: CASSQYGQGGNQPQHF
DNA: TGCGCCAGCAGCCAATATGGGCAGGGCGGCAATCAGCCCCAGCATTTT

V: TRBV19
D: -
size: -
J: TRBJ2-1
CDR3: CASSPWGLGGNEQFF
DNA: TGTGCCAGTAGCCCTTGGGGACTGGGAGGAAATGAGCAGTTCTTC

V: TRBV7-6
D: TRBD1
size: many
J: TRBJ1-3
CDR3: CASSRGGGSRLGNTIYF
DNA: TGTGCCAGCAGCCGTGGAGGGGGCTCCCGGCTAGGAAACACCATATATTTT

V: TRBV7-8
D: -
size: few
J: TRBJ1-5
CDR3: CASSLGGRGRLSEPQHF
DNA: TGTGCCAGCAGCTTAGGAGGGCGAGGTCGACTCTCGGAGCCCCAGCATTTT

V: TRBV20-1
D: -
size: many
J: TRBJ2-5
CDR3: CSAREFPGRRTF
DNA: TGCAGTGCTAGAGAGTTCCCGGGACGCAGGACCTTC

V: TRBV4-1
D: -
size: -
J: TRBJ1-2
CDR3: CASSQDAGQPYGYTF
DNA: TGCGCCAGCAGCCAAGACGCAGGCCAACCCTATGGCTACACCTTC

V: TRBV10-3
D: TRBD1
size: few
J: TRBJ1-1
CDR3: CAISDLSGTGGTEAFF
DNA: TGTGCCATCAGTGATCTGTCCGGGACAGGGGGGACTGAAGCTTTCTTT

V: TRBV11-2
D: -
size: few
J: TRBJ1-2
CDR3: CASSLPAAAGGYTF
DNA: TGTGCCAGCAGCTTGCCTGCTGCAGCGGGGGGCTACACCTTC

V: TRBV7-6
D: -
size: many
J: TRBJ1-1
CDR3: CASSPDSGFAFF
DNA: TGTGCCAGCAGCCCAGATTCGGGGTTTGCTTTCTTT

V: TRBV7-9
D: -
size: few
J: TRBJ2-5
CDR3: CASSEGVGETQYF
DNA: TGTGCCAGCAGCGAGGGGGTGGGAGAGACCCAGTACTTC

V: TRBV13
D: -
size: -
J: TRBJ1-2
CDR3: CGTEQGYGHTF
DNA: TGTGGCACGGAACAGGGCTATGGCCACACCTTC

V: TRBV11-2
D: -
size: many
J: TRBJ1-3
CDR3: CASSPTGNTIYF
DNA: TGTGCCAGCAGCCCAACTGGAAACACCATATATTTT

V: TRBV10-3
D: -
size: few
J: TRBJ2-1
CDR3: CAISEYAFGTEQFF
DNA: TGTGCCATCAGTGAGTACGCGTTTGGGACGGAGCAGTTCTTC

V: TRBV6-5
D: -
size: few
J: TRBJ1-2
CDR3: CASSDGTAQGYTF
DNA: TGTGCCAGCAGTGATGGGACGGCCCAGGGCTACACCTTC